This T cell receptor beta chain was found in a study of T-cell reconstitution after alpha-beta-depleted transplantation in children (dated by TCRdb to 2016 to 2017). Regarding the complete study: The study quantitatively tracked T-cell immune reconstitution after TCRalphabeta/CD19-depleted allogeneic hematopoietic cell transplantation in children using TCR repertoire profiling. The paper's findings and limits, for the study overall: The frequencies of hyperexpanded clones fell over the following months, and after one year, T-cell counts and TCRbeta diversity were mostly attributed to newly produced T cells. The apparently early recovery of alphabetaT-cell counts about two months after transplant reportedly depended on only several hundred rapidly expanded clones that came from non-depleted graft cells. In some patients, the high TCRbeta diversity seen at day 60 was put down to recipient T cells and intrathymic progenitors that had survived conditioning.

Read against the paper, the sample's treatment or condition label means: allogeneic hematopoietic cell transplantation with graft depleted of TCRalphabeta T cells and CD19 B cells. The transplant recipients were children given TCRalphabeta/CD19-depleted allogeneic hematopoietic cell grafts. In the germline V gene (reference sequence), CDR1 corresponds to DFQATT and CDR2 to SNEGSKA. Including cysteine and phenylalanine, the CDR3 has 15 amino acids. CDR3 DNA is the only sequence kept; it has 45 bases, read in frame from the first base. V loses 3 bases at its end and J loses 4 bases; junction bases beyond the gene matches: 11. The receptor library was made with PCR. The sample was run on an Illumina HiSeq 2500. Molecular barcoding was employed in the preparation of TCR libraries, with unique molecular identifiers being used to normalize TCRbeta repertoire quantification. TCRdb reprocessing: public reads trimmed at Q25 with fastp, clones called with MiXCR, in-frame beta chains kept. When rows share a CDR3 protein, they turn into one entry using the most common DNA and genes. This sample holds 350,000 to 500,000 distinct CDR3 sequences; 43% were observed only once. The ten largest clonotypes hold roughly a quarter of the sample.

This clonotype was counted a few times. Its cognate antigen has yet to be identified. Base qualities are not recorded, but no much larger clone differs from it by a single base. The specimen comprised PBMCs, sampled before TCRalphabeta/CD19-depleted stem cell transplant. This receptor was taken from a girl aged 2 to 9 with aplastic anemia, due to receive a stem cell transplant. The chain links TRBV20-1 with TRBJ2-5, with 7 bases aligning to TRBD2. The CDR3 in this case is CSASFREALRETQYF. The bases read TGCAGTGCTAGTTTTCGGGAGGCGCTAAGAGAGACCCAGTACTTC.